These 25 T cell receptor beta chains share one sample of origin, sequenced in a study of metastatic and nonmetastatic thyroid tumors. Among the patients, none had received any treatment before thyroid surgery. From the PCR reads, TCRdb re-called clones with MiXCR. The table shows around 26,000 clones, with about 15% occurring only once. The material sequenced was blood. These TCRs come from a female donor with papillary thyroid cancer or a benign thyroid nodule (not recorded which). Some clones in this sample may be carry-over from other donors' samples.

This clone was counted at least ten times. The chain links TRBV18 to TRBJ1-5; no firm D call. The CDR3 runs to 14 residues. Between the trimmed V and J ends, which lost 3 bases and 0 bases, there was a span of 6 bases. Germline CDR1 and CDR2: KGHSH and LQKENI. The CDR3 spells CASSPDPSNQPQHF. DNA of the CDR3: TGTGCCAGCTCACCGGACCCTAGCAATCAGCCCCAGCATTTT. The full variable domain, rest sourced from reference TRBV18 and TRBJ1-5, is NAGVMQNPRHLVRRRGQEARLRCSPMKGHSHVYWYRQLPEEGLKFMVYLQKENIIDESGMPKERFSAEFPKEGPSILRIQQVVRGDSAAYFCASSPDPSNQPQHFGDGTRLSIL.

This chain joins TRBV7-2 and TRBJ2-5, with D possibly matching TRBD1 (5 bases). The CDR3 is 12 residues long. Trimming removed 1 base at V and 7 bases at J, with 7 bases between. In germline, CDR1 is SGHTA, CDR2 FQGNSA. CDR3 in amino acids: CTSSLVGVTQYF. The CDR3 DNA is TGTACCAGCAGCTTAGTAGGGGTGACCCAGTACTTC.

By proportion, this clone is medium-sized. The chain is built from TRBV4-3 and TRBJ2-2, with no clear D. CDR3 length: 16 amino acids. V was pared by 5 bases and J by 0 bases, with 13 bases between. Per germline, CDR1 LGHNA and CDR2 YSLEER. The CDR3 here is CASSEWSRPNTGELFF. The CDR3, as DNA: TGCGCCAGCAGCGAATGGAGTCGGCCGAACACCGGGGAGCTGTTTTTT.

At least ten counts were recorded for this clone. The chain links TRBV6-1 to TRBJ2-7, with TRBD2 identical over 7 bases. With V trimmed by 3 bases and J by 4 bases, 9 bases remained unmatched. Per the germline V gene, CDR1 is MNHNS and CDR2 is SASEGT. This CDR3 region has 15 residues. The CDR3 loop reads CASSESNAGVYEQYF. CDR3 coding DNA: TGTGCCAGCAGTGAGTCAAACGCGGGAGTATACGAGCAGTACTTC.

This clone has a count of ten or more. The chain joins TRBV4-2 to TRBJ2-3, with D tentatively TRBD1 (7 bases). This CDR3 region has 16 residues. Deletions cut 1 base from V and 1 base from J, with 12 bases between. CDR1 and CDR2 from the germline V gene are LGHNA and YNFKEQ. The CDR3 sequence is CASSQGQGEGTDTQYF. The CDR3 region has the DNA TGTGCCAGCAGCCAAGGCCAGGGGGAGGGCACAGATACGCAGTATTTT.

Many counts were recorded for this clone. One base away lies a much larger clone, so this may be a sequencing read error. This chain joins TRBV12-3 or TRBV12-4 and TRBJ1-2; a weak D match, TRBD1 (5 bases). The CDR3 covers 11 residues. In DNA form, the CDR3 reads TGTGCCAGCAGTTTAACCACAGGAATCGCCTTC. Translating gives CASSLTTGIAF.

This clone came up many times. V gene TRBV28 combines with J gene TRBJ2-1, with TRBD2 identical over 7 bases. The CDR3 has 14 amino acids. V gave up 2 bases and J gave up 2 bases; unmatched junction bases: 0. Germline V gene lookup returns CDR1 MDHEN and CDR2 SYDVKM. The CDR3 reads CASSLSGTYNEQFF. DNA of the CDR3: TGTGCCAGCAGTTTAAGCGGGACCTACAATGAGCAGTTCTTC.

This clone has at least ten counts. CDR3 nucleotides: TGTGCCAGTAGTTTCCCGGGACTAGATTTCAATGAGCAGTTCTTC. It codes for CASSFPGLDFNEQFF. This chain uses TRBV19 with TRBJ2-1; 8 nucleotides line up with TRBD2. V lost 5 bases to trimming and J lost 6 bases; unmatched junction nucleotides: 9. This CDR3 comprises 15 residues. Germline V gives CDR1 LNHDA, CDR2 SQIVND (reference sequence).

This clone has ten or more counts. V and J are TRBV28 and TRBJ2-2, with D perhaps TRBD1 or TRBD2 (6 bases each). Germline assignment: CDR1 MDHEN and CDR2 SYDVKM. CDR3 length: 14 amino acids. V was pared by 3 bases and J by 7 bases, with 12 bases between. The CDR3 is CASSFPGGGGELFF. The DNA for the CDR3 is TGTGCCAGCAGTTTCCCCGGGGGCGGCGGGGAGCTGTTTTTT.

The chain uses TRBV6-4 and TRBJ2-3; possible D gene TRBD2, 6 bases. Trimming pared 8 bases from V and 0 bases from J, leaving 18 bases between. Germline V gene lookup returns CDR1 MRHNA and CDR2 SNTAGT. This CDR3 spans 16 amino acids. CDR3: CASFSRGGLSTDTQYF. The CDR3 nucleotides are TGTGCCAGCTTCTCGCGGGGAGGATTGAGCACAGATACGCAGTATTTT.

This clone rates as medium-sized. The rearrangement uses TRBV6-1 and TRBJ2-7; 12 nucleotides align to TRBD2. The CDR3 sequence is 15 residues long. The germline V gene has CDR1 MNHNS and CDR2 SASEGT. Trimming at V came to 6 bases and at J to 1 base, leaving 4 bases not matched to a gene. The CDR3 reads CASSELAGGSYEQYF. The DNA for the CDR3 is TGTGCCAGCAGCGAGCTAGCGGGAGGGTCCTACGAGCAGTACTTC.

Comments on this clone: One end of the junction does not line up with germline, which may come from a read error. CDR3 loop: CASSPYSATVTYCYTF. The DNA for the CDR3 is TGTGCCAGCAGCCCTTACTCCGCGACAGTGACCTATTGCTACACCTTC. The V gene is TRBV11-1, the J gene TRBJ1-2, with D maybe TRBD1 (5 bases). This CDR3 is 16 amino acids long. Germline V lookup: CDR1 SGHAT, CDR2 FQDESV (reference sequence). Full variable domain (remainder filled in from reference TRBV11-1 and TRBJ1-2): EAEVAQSPRYKITEKSQAVAFWCDPISGHATLYWYRQILGQGPELLVQFQDESVVDDSQLPKDRFSAERLKGVDSTLKIQPAELGDSAMYLCASSPYSATVTYCYTFGSGTRLTVV.

This clone was recorded many times. V is TRBV3-1 and J is TRBJ2-2, with D unresolved. The CDR3 covers 14 residues. V lost 1 base and J 4 bases, leaving 7 bases between the germline ends. Per germline, CDR1 LGHDT and CDR2 YNNKEL (reference sequence). In nucleotides, the CDR3 is TGTGCCAGCAGCCAAGTTCTGCGCACCGGGGAGCTGTTTTTT. This gives the protein CASSQVLRTGELFF.

This clone is classed as medium-sized. This rearrangement joins TRBV7-2 to TRBJ2-1; TRBD1 or TRBD2 may be the D gene (6 bases each). The V end lost 1 base, the J end lost 3 bases, and 13 bases lay between the germline ends. CDR3 size: 16 residues. The germline V gene encodes CDR1 SGHTA and CDR2 FQGNSA. The chain's CDR3 is CASSLVGGHNYNEQFF. In DNA, the CDR3 is TGTGCCAGCAGCTTAGTAGGGGGGCATAACTACAATGAGCAGTTCTTC.

This clone was found many times. The chain is built from TRBV7-8 and TRBJ2-7; D may be TRBD1 (6 bases). Looked up from germline, CDR1 is SGHVS and CDR2 is FQNEAQ. V lost 5 bases, J lost 2 bases, and 19 bases lay in between. This CDR3 is 16 amino acids long. CDR3 sequence: CASSRRQEEMPYEQYF. The CDR3, as DNA: TGTGCCAGCAGCCGTAGACAGGAGGAAATGCCCTACGAGCAGTACTTC.

This clone was detected a few times. J is TRBJ2-7 and V is TRBV6-6, with TRBD2 identical over 13 bases. The CDR3 is 16 residues long. Trimming took 4 bases from V and 5 from J; bases not matched to a gene: 8. In germline, CDR1 is MNHNY, CDR2 SVGAGI (reference sequence). Written as DNA, the CDR3 is TGTGCCAGCAGTTCACTGAGGACTAGCGGGAGACACGAGCAGTACTTC. Its translation is CASSSLRTSGRHEQYF.

J is TRBJ1-1 and V is TRBV30; D gene ambiguous. Germline CDR1 and CDR2: GTSNPN and SVGIG (reference sequence). This CDR3 comprises 11 residues. V was clipped by 2 bases and J by 0 bases, with 1 base between them. The CDR3 DNA reads TGTGCCTGGAGTATGAACACTGAAGCTTTCTTT. The encoded protein is CAWSMNTEAFF.

This clone was seen at least ten times. The V call is TRBV28, the J call TRBJ1-1; 8 bases map to TRBD1. The length of the CDR3 is 12 residues. Germline V gene sequence: CDR1 MDHEN, CDR2 SYDVKM. Unmatched junction bases numbered 4, after V lost 3 bases and J lost 10 bases. For the CDR3, the DNA is TGTGCCAGCAGTTTGGAACAGGGGGTAGCTTTCTTT. This encodes CASSLEQGVAFF.

This clone showed up many times. The chain combines TRBV11-1 with TRBJ1-1; D gene unclear. Germline assignment: CDR1 SGHAT and CDR2 FQDESV (reference sequence). Deletions cut 1 base from V and 2 bases from J, with 14 bases between. CDR3 length equals 16 residues. Here the CDR3 reads CASSLGGGTLNTEAFF. CDR3 nucleotide sequence: TGTGCCAGCAGCTTAGGTGGCGGAACTCTAAACACTGAAGCTTTCTTT.

This clone was counted at least ten times. This chain links TRBV12-3 or TRBV12-4 with TRBJ2-2; TRBD1 is a possible D gene (5 bases). V lost 8 bases and J 6 bases, leaving 16 bases between the germline ends. The CDR3 is 14 residues long. The CDR3 nucleotides read TGTGCCAGCGTTAGACAGCTTAACTCCGGGGAGCTGTTTTTT. It translates to CASVRQLNSGELFF.

This clone was seen at least ten times. V is TRBV7-9 and J is TRBJ2-1; 11 bases align to TRBD2. Trimming took 4 bases from V and 10 from J; bases not matched to a gene: 12. The CDR3 is made up of 16 amino acids. CDR1 and CDR2 from the germline V gene are SEHNR and FQNEAQ (reference sequence). This CDR3 is CASSSLTSGITWEQFF. The CDR3 nucleotides read TGTGCCAGCAGCTCCTTGACTAGCGGGATAACTTGGGAGCAGTTCTTC.

This chain links TRBV28 with TRBJ1-5; unclear D gene. Germline V CDR1 and CDR2: MDHEN, SYDVKM. This CDR3 region has 11 residues. V gave up 7 bases and J gave up 15 bases, with 16 bases separating them. CDR3 protein: CASNSPWPVHF. As DNA, the CDR3 is TGTGCCAGCAACTCGCCGTGGCCCGTGCATTTT.

This clone was recorded a few times. The chain uses TRBV11-2 and TRBJ2-3; 7 bases match TRBD2. CDR3 length equals 17 residues. Germline CDR1 SGHAT, CDR2 FQNNGV. Germline trimming cut 5 bases from V and 0 bases from J; bases unmatched to any gene: 11. CDR3 residues: CASSLWSAGESTDTQYF. CDR3 coding DNA: TGTGCCAGCAGCCTTTGGAGCGCGGGAGAGAGCACAGATACGCAGTATTTT.

Note on this clone: The final CDR3 position lacks the conserved phenylalanine or tryptophan, pointing to a likely read error. J is TRBJ2-7 and V is TRBV27; 8 bases map to TRBD2. J lost 6 bases, V lost 3 bases, and 19 bases had no gene match. The germline CDR1 and CDR2 sequences are MNHEY and SMNVEV (reference sequence). The CDR3 is made up of 18 amino acids. CDR3 sequence reads: CASSLGLGGGSPLVEQYL. In DNA, the CDR3 is TGTGCCAGCAGTTTGGGACTAGGGGGAGGATCCCCCCTGGTCGAGCAGTACTTG.

The V gene is TRBV11-1, the J gene TRBJ2-1; the D is unclear. Looked up from germline, CDR1 is SGHAT and CDR2 is FQDESV (reference sequence). The V gene lost 1 base and the J gene lost 0 bases, with 10 bases spanning the gap. The CDR3 has 16 residues. In DNA, the CDR3 is TGTGCCAGCAGCTTAGGTACGGAGAGCTCCTACAATGAGCAGTTCTTC. Protein sequence: CASSLGTESSYNEQFF. Full variable domain (missing parts from reference TRBV11-1 and TRBJ2-1): EAEVAQSPRYKITEKSQAVAFWCDPISGHATLYWYRQILGQGPELLVQFQDESVVDDSQLPKDRFSAERLKGVDSTLKIQPAELGDSAMYLCASSLGTESSYNEQFFGPGTRLTVL.